This section outlines one T cell receptor beta chain sequence together with its context. Sequencing was performed with immunoSEQ multiplex PCR; in TCRdb, only in-frame clones are kept and a portion is missing. The repertoire consists of about 100,000 clones, with around nine tenths occurring once and the leading ten covering 3%. Between the trimmed V and J ends, which lost 5 bases and 2 bases, there was a span of 11 bases. CDR3 length equals 14 residues. The germline V gene has CDR1 MRHNA and CDR2 SNTAGT. This specimen belongs to a study of blood T cell repertoires in COVID-19. Study as a whole: The analysed material was cDNA or gDNA that came from T cells, B-cell-depleted T cells, or PBMCs.

The source material was peripheral blood. The chain couples TRBV6-4 to TRBJ2-3, with TRBD1 as a possible D gene (5 bases). The clonotype comes from a man between 50 and 59 years old with active or convalescent COVID-19. CDR3 protein: CASSRQQFTDTQYF. In DNA form, the CDR3 reads TGTGCCAGCAGTAGACAGCAGTTCACAGATACGCAGTATTTT.